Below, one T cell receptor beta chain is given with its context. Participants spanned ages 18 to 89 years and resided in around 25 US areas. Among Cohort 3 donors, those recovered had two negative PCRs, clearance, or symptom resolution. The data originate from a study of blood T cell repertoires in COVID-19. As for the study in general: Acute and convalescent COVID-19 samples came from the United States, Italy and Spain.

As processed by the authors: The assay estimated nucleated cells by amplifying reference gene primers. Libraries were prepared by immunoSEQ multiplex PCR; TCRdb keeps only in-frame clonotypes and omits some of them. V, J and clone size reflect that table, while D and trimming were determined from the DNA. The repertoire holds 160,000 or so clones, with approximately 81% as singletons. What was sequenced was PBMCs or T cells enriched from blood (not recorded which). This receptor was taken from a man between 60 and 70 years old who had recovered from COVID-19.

The CDR3 spells CASSLSLAGWGNSYNEQFF. CDR3 DNA: TGCGCCAGCAGCTTGTCACTAGCGGGATGGGGGAACTCCTACAATGAGCAGTTCTTC. This chain uses TRBV5-1 with TRBJ2-1, with 10 bases matching TRBD2. The J segment lost 0 bases and the V segment lost 1 base, leaving 10 bases of the junction unmatched. The CDR3 runs to 19 residues. Germline V lookup: CDR1 SGHRS, CDR2 YFSETQ.